This T cell receptor beta chain is drawn from a study of beta chain features in type 1 diabetes (dated by TCRdb to the late 2010s). About the investigation overall: No differences in mean age, gender distribution, total cell number or subset yield were found between patients and healthy donors. A total of approximately 100,000,000 sorted cells were examined across all samples, and the number of cells per subset was strongly correlated with RNA yield. The study compared the TCRB repertoires of sorted circulating CD4+ T cell subsets in recently diagnosed type 1 diabetes patients with those in matched healthy donors. Naive and central memory subsets were obtained from all 30 or so donors, but regulatory and stem cell-like memory subsets were isolated from only 8 patients and 8 healthy donors.

All of the isolated RNA was reverse transcribed with the High Capacity cDNA Reverse Transcription Kit, so expressed TCRB transcripts were sequenced. Deep immunoSEQ sequencing was applied to naive, central memory and regulatory T cell samples, giving an average of around 4 million total reads per sample. Sorted cells were lysed in RLT buffer, and RNA was extracted using DNase-treated RNeasy Micro or Mini kits according to cell number. To prevent cross-contamination, every cell subset was processed on its own, while patient and healthy donor samples were processed together. The immunoSEQ multiplex PCR was used to amplify TCRB sequences from cDNA, generating 87-bp fragments that spanned the CDR3 region. Sequencing of the amplicons was done on the Illumina HiSeq platform. In the paper's pipeline: Synthetic template baselines were used to correct PCR bias computationally, reads within Hamming distance 2 were collapsed, and singletons that could not be merged were discarded. Reads were aligned to IMGT to assign V, D and J genes, CDR3 length, and insertions or deletions at six rearrangement sites. Within each subset, clonotype counts were normalized to the number of sorted cells before true diversity and Gini coefficients were calculated with the tcR R package. The overlap coefficient, calculated on TCRB nucleotide sequences, was used to measure repertoire sharing. Out-of-frame TCRB sequences from naive cells were analyzed as a proxy for the pre-selection repertoire. TCRdb stores this immuneACCESS table with in-frame sequences only. Part of the clones is absent; in the studies checked, under half of the shortfall reflects unresolved V genes, and no reason is known for the rest. That table furnishes V, J and clone size, whereas the DNA furnished D and trimming. This sample comprises roughly 240,000 clones, under 70% of them detected only once. About 0.051% of the sample comes from the top ten.

As for this clone: The clone's antigen remains unknown. Base qualities are missing; no much larger clone stands one base away.

Each donor gave one peripheral blood draw, averaging approximately 120 mL, which was collected into heparinised tubes. Naive, central memory, regulatory and stem cell-like memory CD4+ T cells were sorted on a BD FACSAria II using a panel including CD45RO, CCR7, CD25, CD127, CD95 and CD27. A purity above 95% was achieved for all sorted populations. PBMCs were separated immediately by Lymphoprep density gradient centrifugation and were stained directly, without being cultured. To minimize batch effects, samples were stained and sorted in pairs, one healthy donor with one patient per experiment. Broader findings and caveats from the paper: Fewer insertions and more nucleotide deletions at VDJ recombination sites were observed in patients with type 1 diabetes, implying thymic rearrangement abnormalities. Naive, central memory and regulatory TCRB repertoires appeared to be more alike among patients than among healthy donors. Sequencing cDNA rather than genomic DNA could over-represent highly expressing activated cells, although activation and CD3 levels did not differ between groups. PCR might favor shorter templates, but patient and control samples were amplified and corrected together, so any skew would affect both groups equally. Type 1 diabetes patients showed a moderate but significant shortening of TCRB CDR3 length in all four CD4+ subsets. Only small numbers of individuals were included in the HLA sub-analyses, which left unresolved whether HLA type had any influence on TCRB rearrangement.

V is reduced by 9 bases and J by 5 bases, leaving a spacing of 15 bases between them. From its cysteine to its phenylalanine, the CDR3 spans 13 amino acids. Here the CDR3 DNA is all that survives: 39 bases in frame from base 1. CDR1 and CDR2 were assigned from the germline V gene (reference sequence) as MNHNY and SVGAGI. This receptor was taken from a man aged 25 to 45 in good health. The sample consisted of naive CD4+ T cells from blood. Read against the paper, the sample's cell subset or site label means: true naive CD4+ T cells. The rearrangement combines TRBV6-6 with TRBJ2-3; D gene: possibly TRBD1, on 6 matching bases. The CDR3 in this case is CASRQETQDTQYF. The nucleotide sequence is given as TGTGCCAGTAGACAGGAAACGCAAGATACGCAGTATTTT.